These 6 T cell receptor beta chains were all obtained from the same sample, sequenced in a study of CD8 T cells in ankylosing spondylitis. Each CDR3 protein is one row after TCRdb ran MiXCR on the 5' RACE reads. The repertoire consists of 150,000 to 200,000 distinct CDR3 sequences, with under 14% occurring once and the leading ten covering about 27%. The material sequenced was blood, either unsorted or a sorted T cell fraction (not recorded which). The receptors derive from a male donor with ankylosing spondylitis or in good health (not recorded which).

V usage is TRBV18 and J usage is TRBJ1-5; a possible D gene is TRBD1 (5 bases). Germline V gives CDR1 KGHSH, CDR2 LQKENI. The CDR3 is 14 amino acids. V was trimmed by 5 bases and J by 0 bases, leaving 8 bases between them. CDR3 sequence: CASSSGNSNQPQHF. The CDR3 bases are TGTGCCAGCTCATCAGGGAATAGCAATCAGCCCCAGCATTTT.

This clonotype was counted only a few times. The CDR3 sequence: CATSRETGTGEAGLTDTQYF. CDR3 nucleotide sequence: TGTGCCACCAGCAGAGAGACCGGGACAGGCGAAGCGGGTCTCACAGATACGCAGTATTTT. The chain carries TRBV15 and TRBJ2-3; 8 bases align to TRBD1. The CDR3 runs 20 residues. Looked up from germline, CDR1 is LNHNV and CDR2 is YYDKDF (reference sequence). V lost 0 bases, J lost 2 bases, and 16 bases stayed unmatched.

This clonotype has at least ten counts. The CDR3 is CATSALRGIQETQYF. The CDR3 coding sequence is TGTGCCACCAGCGCCCTTCGGGGGATTCAAGAGACCCAGTACTTC. V is TRBV15 and J is TRBJ2-5; perhaps TRBD2 as D (6 bases). CDR1 and CDR2 from the germline V gene are LNHNV and YYDKDF (reference sequence). The CDR3 extends over 15 amino acids. Trimming pared 5 bases from V and 2 bases from J, leaving 15 bases between.

This clonotype has at least ten counts. The rearrangement links TRBV4-3 to TRBJ2-3, with D possibly being TRBD2 (6 bases). Germline CDR1 is LGHNA and CDR2 is YSLEER. Trimming cost V 6 bases and J 6 bases, with 16 bases left between them. The CDR3 runs 14 residues. CDR3 loop: CASSRAGIGDTQYF. CDR3 DNA sequence: TGCGCCAGCAGTCGGGCGGGGATTGGGGATACGCAGTATTTT.

This clonotype was picked up many times. This rearrangement joins TRBV10-3 to TRBJ2-7; unclear D gene. The germline V gene encodes CDR1 ENHRY and CDR2 SYGVKD. V was clipped by 2 bases and J by 1 base, with 3 bases between them. The CDR3 spans 12 residues. The CDR3 region is CAISEESYEQYF. The CDR3 DNA follows: TGTGCCATCAGTGAGGAATCCTACGAGCAGTACTTC.

This clonotype was observed at least ten times. CDR3 in amino acids: CASRPPAGRNTEAFF. As DNA, the CDR3 is TGTGCCAGCAGGCCCCCTGCAGGGAGGAACACTGAAGCTTTCTTT. J is TRBJ1-1 and V is TRBV28; D perhaps matches TRBD1 (5 bases). The CDR3 has 15 amino acids. Trimming took 6 bases from V and 1 from J, leaving 15 bases between them. Germline CDR1 is MDHEN and CDR2 is SYDVKM.